The next 30 T cell receptor beta chains were all read from a single sample in a study of shared clonotypes between healthy human individuals. CD45RO-negative cells were positively selected for CCR7, leaving out terminally differentiated effector memory CD45RA+ cells. Generated by immunoSEQ multiplex PCR, the TCRdb table keeps only in-frame clones and is missing some. The sample holds about 580,000 clones, 95% to 98% seen once. The specimen sequenced was naive CD8+ T cells sorted from blood. These TCRs come from a man aged 25-45 years in good health.

The chain recombines TRBV27 with TRBJ2-1; maybe TRBD2 (6 bases). CDR1 is MNHEY, CDR2 SMNVEV, per germline (reference sequence). V was cut by 7 bases and J by 4 bases, with 8 bases left in between. There are 12 residues in the CDR3. The CDR3 protein is CASTGLYNEQFF. The CDR3 bases are TGTGCCAGCACCGGACTATACAATGAGCAGTTCTTC.

This clone was counted a single time. This chain joins TRBV19 and TRBJ2-4; a possible D gene is TRBD2 (5 bases). Germline V gene data show CDR1 as LNHDA and CDR2 as SQIVND (reference sequence). Trimming left V 4 bases short and J 8 bases short, with 18 bases between. The CDR3 is made up of 15 amino acids. The DNA of the CDR3 is TGTGCCAGTAGTAGCCCACGGGATGGCGTAGACATTCAGTACTTC. It translates to CASSSPRDGVDIQYF.

The rearrangement joins TRBV11-2 to TRBJ2-7; TRBD2 matches at 14 bases. CDR1 and CDR2 (germline): SGHAT, FQNNGV. The trim removed 5 bases at V and 3 bases at J, leaving 6 bases unmatched. The CDR3 covers 16 residues. CDR3 bases: TGTGCCAGCAGCCGACTGGGACTAGCGGGAGTCTACGAGCAGTACTTC. Translating gives CASSRLGLAGVYEQYF.

The rearrangement uses TRBV2 and TRBJ2-6; perhaps TRBD2 as D (6 bases). CDR1 and CDR2 from the germline V gene are SNHLY and FYNNEI. This CDR3 has 15 amino acids. Trimming left V 5 bases short and J 4 bases short, with 12 bases between. The CDR3 bases are TGTGCCAGCAGTCTGGGGGGTGAAGGGGCCAACGTCCTGACTTTC. Translated: CASSLGGEGANVLTF. Filled out from reference TRBV2 and TRBJ2-6, the complete variable domain reads EPEVTQTPSHQVTQMGQEVILRCVPISNHLYFYWYRQILGQKVEFLVSFYNNEISEKSEIFDDQFSVERPDGSNFTLKIRSTKLEDSAMYFCASSLGGEGANVLTFGAGSRLTVL.

The rearrangement links TRBV30 to TRBJ1-2, with D perhaps matching TRBD1 (5 bases). Trimming left V 4 bases short and J 4 bases short, with 13 bases between. From germline, CDR1 is GTSNPN and CDR2 SVGIG (reference sequence). The CDR3 consists of 13 residues. CDR3 residues: CAWNFGAFYGYTF. DNA of the CDR3: TGTGCCTGGAATTTCGGGGCTTTCTATGGCTACACCTTC.

This clone was detected once. The V call is TRBV11-2, the J call TRBJ2-7; 10 bases match TRBD1. J lost 3 bases, V lost 5 bases, and 7 bases had no gene match. The CDR3 sequence is 15 residues long. Germline assignment: CDR1 SGHAT and CDR2 FQNNGV. Written as DNA, the CDR3 is TGTGCCAGCAGCCCTTCCGGGACAGGGGACTACGAGCAGTACTTC. Protein sequence: CASSPSGTGDYEQYF.

The table lists this clone with a few counts. V and J are TRBV7-9 and TRBJ2-7; 9 nucleotides align to TRBD2. The germline V gene encodes CDR1 SEHNR and CDR2 FQNEAQ (reference sequence). The CDR3 extends over 15 amino acids. V trimming: 4 bases; J trimming: 5 bases; junction bases outside the gene matches: 9. The CDR3 DNA reads as TGTGCCAGCAGCTACCTTAGCGGGAGTCTCCACGAGCAGTACTTC. This encodes CASSYLSGSLHEQYF.

This clone was seen a single time. The chain links TRBV7-6 to TRBJ2-7, with TRBD2 matching 9 bases. After removal of 6 bases from V and 3 bases from J, the junction contained 6 bases not matched to a gene. The CDR3 runs to 14 residues. Looked up from germline, CDR1 is SGHVS and CDR2 is FNYEAQ. CDR3 sequence (DNA): TGTGCCAGCAGTCCTAGCGGGGCAGTCTACGAGCAGTACTTC. This codes for CASSPSGAVYEQYF.

The CDR3 DNA sequence: TGTGCCAGTAAAGATGACAGGGCCCAAGAGACCCAGTACTTC. It codes for CASKDDRAQETQYF. This chain connects TRBV19 to TRBJ2-5, with TRBD1 matching 7 bases. The junction had 6 bases not matched to a gene; V was cut back by 7 bases and J by 1 base. The CDR3 has 14 amino acids. Germline CDR1 and CDR2: LNHDA and SQIVND (reference sequence).

The chain links TRBV9 to TRBJ1-2, with unresolved D. This CDR3 contains 13 residues. The V and J ends lost 5 bases and 4 bases respectively, with 12 bases between them. The germline gives CDR1 SGDLS, CDR2 YYNGEE. CDR3 region: CASRASSSYGYTF. The CDR3 coding sequence is TGTGCCAGCAGAGCTTCCAGCAGCTATGGCTACACCTTC.

The chain carries TRBV7-8 and TRBJ2-1, with TRBD1 identical over 7 bases. CDR1 SGHVS and CDR2 FQNEAQ come from the germline V gene. V shed 4 bases, J shed 5 bases, and the junction held 5 bases outside the gene matches. The CDR3 length is 14 residues. CDR3 nucleotide sequence: TGTGCCAGCAGCTCAGGGGGTGCGGACAATGAGCAGTTCTTC. It codes for CASSSGGADNEQFF.

In its sample, this clone was seen once. J is TRBJ1-1 and V is TRBV25-1; no firm D call. The germline V gene has CDR1 MGHDK and CDR2 SYGVNS. V shed 4 bases and J shed 3 bases, with 3 bases lying between them. CDR3 length: 11 residues. The CDR3 spells CASSVDTEAFF. The CDR3 DNA reads as TGTGCCAGCAGTGTCGACACTGAAGCTTTCTTT.

V is TRBV5-4 and J is TRBJ1-2; 7 bases fit TRBD1. This CDR3 has 13 amino acids. Per germline, CDR1 SGHNT and CDR2 YYREEE (reference sequence). With V trimmed by 5 bases and J by 2 bases, 3 bases remained unmatched. DNA for the CDR3: TGTGCCAGCAGACCGGGACAGAACTATGGCTACACCTTC. Protein product: CASRPGQNYGYTF.

The rearrangement links TRBV19 to TRBJ2-1; tentative D call: TRBD2 (5 bases). Germline CDR1 reads LNHDA; CDR2 reads SQIVND (reference sequence). This CDR3 is built from 13 residues. Trimming pared 0 bases from V and 9 bases from J, leaving 9 bases between. The CDR3, as DNA: TGTGCCAGTAGTATAGATGGCGGAGGTGAGCAGTTCTTC. This sequence encodes CASSIDGGGEQFF.

This clone was seen once. The rearrangement uses TRBV10-1 and TRBJ2-7; 8 nucleotides line up with TRBD2. With V trimmed by 2 bases and J by 1 base, 1 base remained unmatched. The CDR3 totals 14 residues. Germline V lookup: CDR1 WNHNN, CDR2 SYGVQD (reference sequence). The CDR3 DNA reads TGCGCCAGCAGTGAGACTAGCGGATCCTACGAGCAGTACTTC. It yields the protein CASSETSGSYEQYF.

The V and J genes are TRBV13 and TRBJ2-1, with 10 bases fitting TRBD2. CDR1 is PRHDT, CDR2 FYEKMQ, per germline (reference sequence). The CDR3 covers 18 residues. V dropped 5 bases and J dropped 5; count of bases not matched to a gene: 15. The CDR3 DNA is TGTGCCAGCAGCCCGCACGACGGTAGCGGGAGGCGGAACAATGAGCAGTTCTTC. Encoded protein: CASSPHDGSGRRNNEQFF.

The J gene is TRBJ2-1, the V gene TRBV6-5, with D tentatively TRBD1 or TRBD2 (6 bases each). Germline assignment: CDR1 MNHEY and CDR2 SVGAGI. There are 13 residues in the CDR3. With 8 bases removed from V and 3 bases from J, the gap between germline ends came to 11 bases. CDR3 region: CASGGLRYNEQFF. Here the CDR3 DNA reads TGTGCCAGCGGGGGGCTTCGCTACAATGAGCAGTTCTTC.

J is TRBJ1-1 and V is TRBV10-2; no clear D. The CDR3 loop spans 13 amino acids. Germline CDR1 WSHSY, CDR2 SAAADI. The ends were cut back, 5 bases at V and 3 bases at J, with 10 bases in the middle. The CDR3 coding sequence is TGCGCCAGCAGTTCTTTCGGGTACACTGAAGCTTTCTTT. This codes for CASSSFGYTEAFF.

The chain combines TRBV29-1 with TRBJ2-4, with 11 bases that match TRBD2. Unmatched junction bases numbered 9, after V lost 4 bases and J lost 1 base. The germline CDR1 and CDR2 sequences are SQVTM and ANQGSEA. The CDR3 is 17 amino acids. DNA of the CDR3: TGCAGCGTTGTACTAGCGGGAGCCGAAGCGGCCAAAAACATTCAGTACTTC. Amino acids: CSVVLAGAEAAKNIQYF.

The V gene is TRBV29-1, the J gene TRBJ2-7, with a possible D match to TRBD2 (6 bases). Per the germline V gene, CDR1 is SQVTM and CDR2 is ANQGSEA. V lost 3 bases and J lost 6, with 15 bases in between. There are 13 residues in the CDR3. CDR3 bases: TGCAGCGTTGACGGGGGATCGGAGACCGAGCAGTACTTC. Translated, it gives CSVDGGSETEQYF.

As concerns this clone: The same CDR3 can be traced to other DNA sequences in this sample. V is TRBV9 and J is TRBJ2-7; perhaps TRBD1 as D (5 bases). The germline V and J ends were trimmed by 0 bases and 1 base, with 5 bases remaining between them. The CDR3 has 13 residues. Germline lookup yields CDR1 SGDLS and CDR2 YYNGEE. The CDR3 coding sequence is TGTGCCAGCAGCGTAGGACAGTCCTACGAGCAGTACTTC. This codes for CASSVGQSYEQYF.

The chain recombines TRBV7-7 with TRBJ2-5; 9 bases align to TRBD1. Per the germline V gene, CDR1 is SSHAT and CDR2 is FNYEAQ (reference sequence). The ends lost 5 bases at V and 5 bases at J; junction bases unmatched: 9. The CDR3 contains 15 residues. CDR3 nucleotides: TGTGCCAGCAGCCTGACAGGGACAGGGAAGGAGACCCAGTACTTC. It encodes CASSLTGTGKETQYF.

The J gene is TRBJ2-5, the V gene TRBV28; 13 nucleotides match TRBD2. This CDR3 contains 18 residues. V shed 4 bases and J 5 bases; nucleotides not matched to a gene: 13. The germline V gene encodes CDR1 MDHEN and CDR2 SYDVKM. The CDR3 DNA sequence: TGTGCCAGCAGTTATGGGACTAGCGGGAAGGGGCTTGACGAGACCCAGTACTTC. Its protein product is CASSYGTSGKGLDETQYF.

J is TRBJ2-1 and V is TRBV15; D is unclear. Trimming took off 8 bases at V and 0 bases at J, with 8 bases between the two ends. This CDR3 comprises 13 residues. Germline V CDR1 and CDR2: LNHNV, YYDKDF (reference sequence). The CDR3, as DNA: TGTGCCACCTTGGATGCCTCCTACAATGAGCAGTTCTTC. As protein: CATLDASYNEQFF. The variable domain in full, completed from reference TRBV15 and TRBJ2-1, reads DAMVIQNPRYQVTQFGKPVTLSCSQTLNHNVMYWYQQKSSQAPKLLFHYYDKDFNNEADTPDNFQSRRPNTSFCFLDIRSPGLGDTAMYLCATLDASYNEQFFGPGTRLTVL.

The chain employs TRBV14 and TRBJ2-3; D is possibly TRBD2 (5 bases). Trimming shortened V by 3 bases and J by 6 bases, and 25 bases separated the two germline ends. The germline CDR1 and CDR2 sequences are SGHDN and FVKESK. The CDR3 contains 18 residues. CDR3 in amino acids: CASSQGASTSPMTDTQYF. The CDR3 DNA sequence: TGTGCCAGCAGCCAGGGAGCTTCGACATCCCCCATGACGGATACGCAGTATTTT.

The CDR3 spells CASSGPSGSIHNEQFF. CDR3 coding DNA: TGTGCCAGCAGCGGACCTAGCGGGAGCATTCACAATGAGCAGTTCTTC. V gene TRBV7-9 combines with J gene TRBJ2-1; 10 nucleotides agree with TRBD2. This CDR3 contains 16 residues. The V gene's germline CDR1 is SEHNR and CDR2 FQNEAQ (reference sequence). Trimming cost V 5 bases and J 5 bases; bases outside gene matches: 9. Variable domain in full (rest from reference TRBV7-9 and TRBJ2-1): DTGVSQNPRHKITKRGQNVTFRCDPISEHNRLYWYRQTLGQGPEFLTYFQNEAQLEKSRLLSDRFSAERPKGSFSTLEIQRTEQGDSAMYLCASSGPSGSIHNEQFFGPGTRLTVL.

The chain uses TRBV4-1 and TRBJ2-1; perhaps TRBD2 as D (5 bases). Germline assignment: CDR1 MGHRA and CDR2 YSYEKL. The CDR3 totals 16 residues. The germline V and J ends were trimmed by 2 bases and 1 base, with 12 bases remaining between them. DNA of the CDR3: TGCGCCAGCAGCCAACAGGCGGGCTTATCCTACAATGAGCAGTTCTTC. Translated, it gives CASSQQAGLSYNEQFF.

V gene TRBV10-1 combines with J gene TRBJ2-3; no firm D call. Trimming took off 4 bases at V and 2 bases at J, with 7 bases between the two ends. Germline CDR1 reads WNHNN; CDR2 reads SYGVQD (reference sequence). This CDR3 comprises 13 residues. In nucleotides, the CDR3 is TGCGCCAGCAGTGTCGGAGACACAGATACGCAGTATTTT. Translating gives CASSVGDTDTQYF.

The chain links TRBV11-3 to TRBJ2-5, with no clear D. There are 13 residues in the CDR3. Trimming removed 3 bases from V and 3 bases from J, with 8 bases in between. Germline V gives CDR1 SGHNT, CDR2 YENEEA. This chain's CDR3 is CASSFSPKETQYF. As DNA, the CDR3 is TGTGCCAGCAGCTTCAGCCCGAAAGAGACCCAGTACTTC.

The chain links TRBV5-1 to TRBJ2-3; D is tentatively TRBD1 or TRBD2 (5 bases each). Germline V CDR1 and CDR2: SGHRS, YFSETQ. The CDR3 runs to 17 residues. Deletions cut 3 bases from V and 0 bases from J, with 17 bases between. Written as DNA, the CDR3 is TGCGCCAGCAGCTCATGGGGGTTCCCAGGGAGCACAGATACGCAGTATTTT. Amino acids: CASSSWGFPGSTDTQYF.